Listed here are 32 T cell receptor beta chains from one sample, sequenced in a study of T cell responses to AZD1222 COVID-19 vaccine. Repertoires were generated with immunoSEQ multiplex PCR, while TCRdb's copy carries only in-frame clones and drops some. The profile covers about 180,000 clones, with about 91% appearing a single time and approximately 10% taken by the ten largest. Here the sequenced sample was peripheral blood, taken 28 days after the second AZD1222 dose. The receptor source for this set is an adult who received the AZD1222 COVID-19 vaccine.

The rearrangement links TRBV4-1 to TRBJ2-7; the D gene could be TRBD1 or TRBD2 (5 bases each). The CDR3 is 16 amino acids. The V and J ends lost 1 base and 2 bases respectively, with 15 bases between them. CDR1 and CDR2 from the germline V gene are MGHRA and YSYEKL. The CDR3 spells CASSQGSGRLTYEQYF. For the CDR3, the DNA is TGCGCCAGCAGCCAAGGTTCGGGACGGTTGACCTACGAGCAGTACTTC.

The V call is TRBV18, the J call TRBJ1-2, with a tentative D call TRBD1 (5 bases). Germline V gene sequence: CDR1 KGHSH, CDR2 LQKENI. V was clipped by 3 bases and J by 2 bases, with 10 bases between them. The CDR3 is 14 residues long. The CDR3 DNA sequence: TGTGCCAGCTCACCGAAGGGGTCAAACTATGGCTACACCTTC. Translating gives CASSPKGSNYGYTF. Based on the CDR3 plus reference TRBV18 and TRBJ1-2, the full variable domain is NAGVMQNPRHLVRRRGQEARLRCSPMKGHSHVYWYRQLPEEGLKFMVYLQKENIIDESGMPKERFSAEFPKEGPSILRIQQVVRGDSAAYFCASSPKGSNYGYTFGSGTRLTVV.

V is TRBV7-3 and J is TRBJ1-6, with D maybe TRBD1 (5 bases). Trimming stripped 0 bases from V and 6 bases from J, with 15 bases between. CDR3 size: 17 residues. The germline gives CDR1 SGHTA, CDR2 FQGTGA. DNA for the CDR3: TGTGCCAGCAGCTTAACTGGGGCCACAAGCCCTAATTCACCCCTCCACTTT. Amino acids: CASSLTGATSPNSPLHF.

The rearrangement links TRBV28 to TRBJ1-5; D not resolved. The CDR3 has 14 residues. Germline lookup yields CDR1 MDHEN and CDR2 SYDVKM. V shed 3 bases and J shed 0 bases, with 6 bases lying between them. The DNA of the CDR3 is TGTGCCAGCAGTTTGGCCCCTAGCAATCAGCCCCAGCATTTT. Its protein is CASSLAPSNQPQHF.

The chain uses TRBV30 and TRBJ1-4; 7 bases map to TRBD1. Per germline, CDR1 GTSNPN and CDR2 SVGIG (reference sequence). The CDR3 covers 14 residues. V lost 3 bases to trimming and J lost 6 bases; unmatched junction nucleotides: 7. CDR3 loop: CAWSPGDRDEKLFF. In DNA form, the CDR3 reads TGTGCCTGGAGCCCCGGGGACAGAGATGAAAAACTGTTTTTT.

J is TRBJ2-7 and V is TRBV18; D ambiguous. Germline CDR1 reads KGHSH; CDR2 reads LQKENI. V was shortened by 6 bases and J by 3 bases, with 6 bases between the two germline ends. This CDR3 spans 11 amino acids. The chain's CDR3 is CASSVSYEQYF. The CDR3 coding sequence is TGTGCCAGCTCGGTCAGCTACGAGCAGTACTTC.

The chain recombines TRBV7-9 with TRBJ2-3; D gene ambiguous. Germline loops: CDR1 SEHNR, CDR2 FQNEAQ (reference sequence). Trimming cost V 2 bases and J 1 base, with 19 bases left between them. The CDR3 contains 18 residues. DNA for the CDR3: TGTGCCAGCAGCTTATGGTTGGGTGGAGCTCGTGGCACAGATACGCAGTATTTT. Its protein product is CASSLWLGGARGTDTQYF.

The gene calls are TRBV7-2 and TRBJ1-6, with D perhaps matching TRBD1 (5 bases). Germline CDR1 reads SGHTA; CDR2 reads FQGNSA. CDR3 size: 15 residues. The V and J ends lost 0 bases and 8 bases respectively, with 11 bases between them. CDR3 region: CASSLAGDSHSPLHF. Written as DNA, the CDR3 is TGTGCCAGCAGCTTAGCAGGTGACAGTCATTCACCCCTCCACTTT.

The CDR3, as DNA: TGTGCCAGTAGGACCGGACAGGGGGGTTCGAACACTGAAGCTTTCTTT. Its translation: CASRTGQGGSNTEAFF. The chain carries TRBV19 and TRBJ1-1; 10 nucleotides agree with TRBD1. Germline CDR1 reads LNHDA; CDR2 reads SQIVND (reference sequence). The J segment lost 1 base and the V segment lost 6 bases, leaving 8 bases of the junction unmatched. The CDR3 has 16 residues.

The V and J genes are TRBV6-5 and TRBJ2-7, with D possibly being TRBD1 (6 bases). V was pared by 6 bases and J by 2 bases, with 17 bases between. CDR1 and CDR2 from the germline V gene are MNHEY and SVGAGI. This CDR3 spans 15 amino acids. As DNA, the CDR3 is TGTGCCAGCAGCAGAGAGGGCAGGGGTACCTACGAGCAGTACTTC. Amino acid sequence: CASSREGRGTYEQYF.

The chain combines TRBV11-2 with TRBJ1-1; TRBD1 agrees at 7 bases. Germline loops: CDR1 SGHAT, CDR2 FQNNGV. Germline trimming cut 5 bases from V and 4 bases from J; bases unmatched to any gene: 7. The CDR3 consists of 14 residues. The CDR3: CASSHPGGFTEAFF. CDR3 DNA: TGTGCCAGCAGCCACCCAGGGGGGTTCACTGAAGCTTTCTTT.

The rearrangement joins TRBV30 to TRBJ2-5; D gene uncertain. There are 13 residues in the CDR3. V shed 0 bases and J shed 5 bases, with 10 bases lying between them. In germline, CDR1 is GTSNPN, CDR2 SVGIG (reference sequence). The CDR3 loop is CAWSVGRAETQYF. The CDR3, as DNA: TGTGCCTGGAGTGTGGGAAGGGCGGAGACCCAGTACTTC.

CDR3 region: CASSPLAPGGTEAFF. The DNA of the CDR3 is TGTGCCAGCTCACCCCTCGCTCCGGGGGGGACTGAAGCTTTCTTT. The gene calls are TRBV18 and TRBJ1-1; possibly TRBD1 for D (5 bases). V lost 3 bases, J lost 5 bases, and 16 bases lay in between. Germline V gives CDR1 KGHSH, CDR2 LQKENI. The CDR3 totals 15 residues.

This clone is a singleton in its sample. This sequence joins TRBV6-2 or TRBV6-3 and TRBJ1-1; D unclear. The germline V gene encodes CDR1 MNHEY and CDR2 SVGEGT. V was cut by 1 base and J by 6 bases, with 12 bases left in between. This CDR3 region has 14 residues. CDR3 protein: CASSYYRAGSEAFF. Here the CDR3 DNA reads TGTGCCAGCAGTTACTACCGGGCTGGGTCTGAAGCTTTCTTT.

The J gene is TRBJ1-1, the V gene TRBV3-1 (or the pseudogene TRBV3-2); D is perhaps TRBD1 (5 bases). The CDR3 contains 14 residues. Germline V lookup: CDR1 LGHDT, CDR2 YNNKEL (reference sequence). Trimming removed 0 bases at V and 13 bases at J, with 18 bases between. The CDR3 region has the DNA TGTGCCAGCAGCCAAGATTGGCAGGGCGTTAAGGTTTTCTTT. Translating gives CASSQDWQGVKVFF.

The chain recombines TRBV9 with TRBJ2-2; D is unclear. Germline loops: CDR1 SGDLS, CDR2 YYNGEE. This CDR3 has 13 residues. V shed 0 bases and J shed 7 bases, with 7 bases lying between them. CDR3 sequence reads: CASSVASGGELFF. The DNA for the CDR3 is TGTGCCAGCAGCGTAGCATCGGGCGGGGAGCTGTTTTTT.

This clone was observed a handful of times. This chain joins TRBV6-5 and TRBJ2-5, with 7 bases identical to TRBD2. Per germline, CDR1 MNHEY and CDR2 SVGAGI. The junction had 12 bases not matched to a gene; V was cut back by 6 bases and J by 5 bases. This CDR3 is built from 15 residues. CDR3 nucleotides: TGTGCCAGCAGGTGGCGACGAGGGGAGGGGGAGACCCAGTACTTC. Its translation is CASRWRRGEGETQYF.

The chain employs TRBV14 and TRBJ2-7; 9 bases fit TRBD1. The germline V gene encodes CDR1 SGHDN and CDR2 FVKESK. The V and J ends lost 6 bases and 2 bases, in that order; junction bases with no gene match: 5. The CDR3 is made up of 14 amino acids. In nucleotides, the CDR3 is TGTGCCAGCAGGCGCGGGACAGGGACCTACGAGCAGTACTTC. As protein: CASRRGTGTYEQYF.

The rearrangement links TRBV12-3 or TRBV12-4 to TRBJ2-1; TRBD1 might be the D (5 bases). This CDR3 comprises 13 residues. Deletions cut 3 bases from V and 6 bases from J, with 9 bases between. CDR3 residues: CASSFQGTNEQFF. The CDR3, as DNA: TGTGCCAGCAGTTTTCAGGGAACCAATGAGCAGTTCTTC.

The chain joins TRBV2 to TRBJ1-1, with 8 bases aligning to TRBD1. The CDR3 spans 15 residues. Looked up from germline, CDR1 is SNHLY and CDR2 is FYNNEI. V trimming: 3 bases; J trimming: 0 bases; junction bases outside the gene matches: 3. The CDR3 protein is CASSDPTGVNTEAFF. The CDR3 region has the DNA TGTGCCAGCAGTGATCCGACAGGGGTGAACACTGAAGCTTTCTTT. Full variable domain (rest looked up from reference TRBV2 and TRBJ1-1): EPEVTQTPSHQVTQMGQEVILRCVPISNHLYFYWYRQILGQKVEFLVSFYNNEISEKSEIFDDQFSVERPDGSNFTLKIRSTKLEDSAMYFCASSDPTGVNTEAFFGQGTRLTVV.

This clone was counted a few times. This chain uses TRBV27 with TRBJ2-7; D not certain. Looked up from germline, CDR1 is MNHEY and CDR2 is SMNVEV (reference sequence). The CDR3 loop spans 15 amino acids. Deletions cut 1 base from V and 3 bases from J, with 13 bases between. CDR3: CASSLYGVNGYEQYF. CDR3 DNA: TGTGCCAGCAGTTTATATGGTGTAAATGGCTACGAGCAGTACTTC.

The rearrangement uses TRBV6-6 and TRBJ2-2, with 8 bases aligning to TRBD2. In germline, CDR1 is MNHNY, CDR2 SVGAGI (reference sequence). The CDR3 contains 13 residues. V lost 6 bases and J lost 5; bases outside the gene matches: 2. In nucleotides, the CDR3 is TGTGCCAGCAGAACGGGGGGGACCGGGGAGCTGTTTTTT. Translation gives CASRTGGTGELFF.

This clone has only one observation. This chain uses TRBV6-5 with TRBJ2-7; D uncertain. Germline V gene lookup returns CDR1 MNHEY and CDR2 SVGAGI. Trimming pared 4 bases from V and 2 bases from J, leaving 12 bases between. The CDR3 consists of 14 residues. CDR3 coding DNA: TGTGCCAGCAGTTCAAACACCAAAACCTACGAGCAGTACTTC. This gives the protein CASSSNTKTYEQYF.

The rearrangement uses TRBV7-8 and TRBJ2-7; D is ambiguous. The CDR3 totals 12 residues. The V end was cut by 4 bases, the J end by 5 bases, with 9 bases between. Per germline, CDR1 SGHVS and CDR2 FQNEAQ. CDR3 DNA: TGTGCCAGCAGCTCATTAGCAAACGAGCAGTACTTC. Protein product: CASSSLANEQYF. Full variable domain (remainder filled in from reference TRBV7-8 and TRBJ2-7): GAGVSQSPRYKVAKRGQDVALRCDPISGHVSLFWYQQALGQGPEFLTYFQNEAQLDKSGLPSDRFFAERPEGSVSTLKIQRTQQEDSAVYLCASSSLANEQYFGPGTRLTVT.

The chain couples TRBV4-2 to TRBJ2-7, with 8 nucleotides matching TRBD1. CDR3 length: 15 residues. The J segment lost 2 bases and the V segment lost 4 bases, leaving 7 bases of the junction unmatched. Germline V lookup: CDR1 LGHNA, CDR2 YNFKEQ. The CDR3 spells CASSPGQGAPYEQYF. CDR3 DNA: TGTGCCAGCAGCCCGGGGCAGGGGGCCCCCTACGAGCAGTACTTC.

The chain carries TRBV9 and TRBJ1-2; D not certain. The CDR3 is 13 residues long. Trimming pared 3 bases from V and 8 bases from J, leaving 14 bases between. Germline V gene data show CDR1 as SGDLS and CDR2 as YYNGEE. The CDR3 sequence: CASSAEGDWGYTF. The CDR3 nucleotides read TGTGCCAGCAGCGCAGAGGGTGATTGGGGCTACACCTTC.

The chain carries TRBV21-1 and TRBJ2-4; the table's TRBD2 call for D was not verified on the DNA. TRBV21-1 is a listed pseudogene. This CDR3 is built from 17 residues. The CDR3 region is CASSKSGGSTLLDIQYF. The CDR3 region has the DNA TGTGCCAGCAGCAAATCTGGAGGGAGTACGCTTCTGGACATTCAGTACTTC.

The chain recombines TRBV5-1 with TRBJ2-2; D is perhaps TRBD1 or TRBD2 (5 bases each). CDR1 and CDR2 from the germline V gene are SGHRS and YFSETQ. The CDR3 spans 13 residues. Deletions cut 0 bases from V and 6 bases from J, with 6 bases between. The CDR3 is CASSLVGPGELFF. Here the CDR3 DNA reads TGCGCCAGCAGCTTGGTGGGACCCGGGGAGCTGTTTTTT.

This chain links TRBV10-1 with TRBJ1-5, with 7 positions matching TRBD1. V lost 9 bases and J lost 6; bases outside the gene matches: 8. The CDR3 has 13 residues. Germline CDR1 WNHNN, CDR2 SYGVQD (reference sequence). CDR3 protein: CASRQGGCQPQHF. Here the CDR3 DNA reads TGCGCCAGTAGACAGGGAGGTTGTCAGCCCCAGCATTTT.

V is TRBV21-1 and J is TRBJ1-1. TRBV21-1 is annotated as a pseudogene. The CDR3 extends over 13 amino acids. Written as DNA, the CDR3 is TGTGCCAGCAGCACCCGTCTGAACACTGAAGCTTTCTTT. As protein: CASSTRLNTEAFF.

This clone was seen once. This rearrangement joins TRBV9 to TRBJ2-2; D is possibly TRBD2 (5 bases). The germline V gene encodes CDR1 SGDLS and CDR2 YYNGEE. Trimming left V 1 base short and J 6 bases short, with 10 bases between. The CDR3 extends over 14 amino acids. The CDR3 protein is CASSVITGAGELFF. Here the CDR3 DNA reads TGTGCCAGCAGCGTAATAACCGGGGCCGGGGAGCTGTTTTTT.

This chain links TRBV27 with TRBJ1-1; 9 bases are a match to TRBD1. Germline V gene sequence: CDR1 MNHEY, CDR2 SMNVEV (reference sequence). The V gene end was trimmed by 3 bases and the J gene end by 1 base; junction bases not matched to a gene: 15. This CDR3 spans 19 amino acids. The CDR3 region has the DNA TGTGCCAGCAGTTTCGTTGGGGTCCCGGGACAGGGAACGAACACTGAAGCTTTCTTT. This codes for CASSFVGVPGQGTNTEAFF.